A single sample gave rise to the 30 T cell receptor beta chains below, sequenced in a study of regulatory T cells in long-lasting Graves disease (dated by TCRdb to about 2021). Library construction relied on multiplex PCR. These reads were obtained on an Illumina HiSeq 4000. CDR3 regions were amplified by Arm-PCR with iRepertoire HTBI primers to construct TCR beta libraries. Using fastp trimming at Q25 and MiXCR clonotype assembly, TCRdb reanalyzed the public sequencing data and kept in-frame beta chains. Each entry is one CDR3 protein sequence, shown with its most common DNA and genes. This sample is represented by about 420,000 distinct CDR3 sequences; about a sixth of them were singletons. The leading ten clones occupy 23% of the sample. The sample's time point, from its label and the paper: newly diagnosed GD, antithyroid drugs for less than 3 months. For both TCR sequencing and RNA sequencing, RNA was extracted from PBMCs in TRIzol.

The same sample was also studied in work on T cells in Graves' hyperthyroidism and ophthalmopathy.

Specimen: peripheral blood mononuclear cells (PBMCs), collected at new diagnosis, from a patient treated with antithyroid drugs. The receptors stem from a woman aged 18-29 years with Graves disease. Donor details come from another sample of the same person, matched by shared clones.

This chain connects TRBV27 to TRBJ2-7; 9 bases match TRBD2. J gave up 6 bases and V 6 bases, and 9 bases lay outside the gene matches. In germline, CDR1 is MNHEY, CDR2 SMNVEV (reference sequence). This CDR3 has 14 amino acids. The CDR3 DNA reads TGTGCCAGCAGGCTGACTAGCGGAACCCTCGAGCAGTACTTC. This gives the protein CASRLTSGTLEQYF.

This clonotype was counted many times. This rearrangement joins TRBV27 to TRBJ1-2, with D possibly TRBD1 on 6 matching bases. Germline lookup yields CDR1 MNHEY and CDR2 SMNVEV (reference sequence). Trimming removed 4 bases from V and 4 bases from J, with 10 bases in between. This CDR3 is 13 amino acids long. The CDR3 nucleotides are TGTGCCAGCAGTTCGACAGGCTCCTATGGCTACACCTTC. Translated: CASSSTGSYGYTF.

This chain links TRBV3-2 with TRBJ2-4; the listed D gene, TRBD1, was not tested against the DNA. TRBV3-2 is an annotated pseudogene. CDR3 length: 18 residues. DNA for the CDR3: TGTGCCAGCAGCCAAGCGTCCAGGGGGCTGGCCGTCAAAAACATTCAGTACTTC. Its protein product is CASSQASRGLAVKNIQYF.

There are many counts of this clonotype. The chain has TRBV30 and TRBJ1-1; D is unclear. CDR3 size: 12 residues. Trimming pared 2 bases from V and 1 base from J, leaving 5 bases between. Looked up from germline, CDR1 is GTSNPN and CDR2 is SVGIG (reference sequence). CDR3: CAWSQQNTEAFF. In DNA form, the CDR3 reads TGTGCCTGGAGTCAGCAGAACACTGAAGCTTTCTTT.

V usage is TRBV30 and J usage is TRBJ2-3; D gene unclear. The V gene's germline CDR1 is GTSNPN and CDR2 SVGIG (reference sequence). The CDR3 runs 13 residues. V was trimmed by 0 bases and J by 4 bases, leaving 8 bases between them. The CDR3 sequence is CAWSVLRADTQYF. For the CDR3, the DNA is TGTGCCTGGAGTGTACTCAGAGCAGATACGCAGTATTTT.

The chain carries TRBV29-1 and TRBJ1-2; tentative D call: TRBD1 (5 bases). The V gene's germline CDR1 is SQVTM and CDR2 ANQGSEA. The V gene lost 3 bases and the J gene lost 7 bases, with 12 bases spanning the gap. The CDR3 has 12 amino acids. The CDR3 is CSVDWQGSGYTF. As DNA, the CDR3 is TGCAGCGTTGATTGGCAGGGAAGTGGCTACACCTTC. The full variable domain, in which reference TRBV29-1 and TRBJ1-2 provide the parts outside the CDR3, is SAVISQKPSRDICQRGTSLTIQCQVDSQVTMMFWYRQQPGQSLTLIATANQGSEATYESGFVIDKFPISRPNLTFSTLTVSNMSPEDSSIYLCSVDWQGSGYTFGSGTRLTVV.

CDR3 in amino acids: CASSLDGLADYEQYF. CDR3 nucleotides: TGTGCCAGCAGCTTAGATGGACTAGCGGATTACGAGCAGTACTTC. The chain combines TRBV7-3 with TRBJ2-7, with 10 positions matching TRBD2. The ends lost 2 bases at V and 4 bases at J; junction bases unmatched: 5. CDR1 is SGHTA and CDR2 is FQGTGA in the germline V gene. CDR3 length equals 15 residues.

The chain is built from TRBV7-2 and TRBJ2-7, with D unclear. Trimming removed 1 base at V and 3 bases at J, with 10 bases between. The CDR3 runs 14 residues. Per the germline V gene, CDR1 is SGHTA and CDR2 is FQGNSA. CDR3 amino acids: CASSLGELNYEQYF. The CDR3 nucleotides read TGTGCCAGCAGCTTAGGGGAACTTAACTACGAGCAGTACTTC.

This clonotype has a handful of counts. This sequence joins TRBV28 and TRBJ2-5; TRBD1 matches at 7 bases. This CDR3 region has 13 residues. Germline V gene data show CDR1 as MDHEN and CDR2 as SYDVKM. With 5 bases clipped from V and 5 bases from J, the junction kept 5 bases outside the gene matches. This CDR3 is CASSVDRVETQYF. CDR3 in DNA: TGTGCCAGCAGTGTTGACAGGGTGGAGACCCAGTACTTC.

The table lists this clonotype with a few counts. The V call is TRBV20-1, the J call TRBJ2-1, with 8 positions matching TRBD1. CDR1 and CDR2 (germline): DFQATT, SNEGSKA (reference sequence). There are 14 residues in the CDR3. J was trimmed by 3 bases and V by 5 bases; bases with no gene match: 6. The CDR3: CSAQGAGVYNEQFF. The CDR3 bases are TGCAGTGCTCAGGGGGCAGGGGTCTACAATGAGCAGTTCTTC.

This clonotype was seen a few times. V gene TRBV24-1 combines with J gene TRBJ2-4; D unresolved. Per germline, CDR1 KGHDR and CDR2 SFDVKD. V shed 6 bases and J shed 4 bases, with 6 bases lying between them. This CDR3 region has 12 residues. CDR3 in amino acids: CATSPGKNIQYF. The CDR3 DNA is TGTGCCACCAGTCCCGGGAAAAACATTCAGTACTTC.

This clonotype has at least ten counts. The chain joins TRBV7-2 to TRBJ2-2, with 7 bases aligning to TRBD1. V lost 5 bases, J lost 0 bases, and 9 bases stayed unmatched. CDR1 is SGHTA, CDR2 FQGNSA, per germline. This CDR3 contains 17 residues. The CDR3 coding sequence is TGTGCCAGCAGCCCCAGCACAGGACAGGCGAACACCGGGGAGCTGTTTTTT. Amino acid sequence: CASSPSTGQANTGELFF.

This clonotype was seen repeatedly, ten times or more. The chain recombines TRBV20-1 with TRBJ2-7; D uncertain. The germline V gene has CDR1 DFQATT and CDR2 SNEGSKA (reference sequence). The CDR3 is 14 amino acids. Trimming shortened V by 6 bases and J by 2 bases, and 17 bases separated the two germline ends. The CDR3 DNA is TGCAGTGCGAACCCGGACCCAAATCCCTACGAGCAGTACTTC. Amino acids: CSANPDPNPYEQYF.

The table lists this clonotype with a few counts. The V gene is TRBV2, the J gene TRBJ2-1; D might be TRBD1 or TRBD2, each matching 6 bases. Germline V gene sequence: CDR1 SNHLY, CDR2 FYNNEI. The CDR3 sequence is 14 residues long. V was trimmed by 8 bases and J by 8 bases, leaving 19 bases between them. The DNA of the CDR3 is TGTGCCAGCGGGGGCAGAGGGGACTGGTATGAGCAGTTCTTC. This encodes CASGGRGDWYEQFF. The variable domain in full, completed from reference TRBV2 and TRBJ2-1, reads EPEVTQTPSHQVTQMGQEVILRCVPISNHLYFYWYRQILGQKVEFLVSFYNNEISEKSEIFDDQFSVERPDGSNFTLKIRSTKLEDSAMYFCASGGRGDWYEQFFGPGTRLTVL.

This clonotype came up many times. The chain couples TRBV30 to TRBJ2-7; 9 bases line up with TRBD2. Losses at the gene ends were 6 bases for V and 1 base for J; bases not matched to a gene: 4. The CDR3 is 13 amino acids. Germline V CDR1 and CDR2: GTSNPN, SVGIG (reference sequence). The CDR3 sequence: CACKREVSYEQYF. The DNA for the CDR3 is TGTGCCTGCAAGCGGGAGGTTTCCTACGAGCAGTACTTC.

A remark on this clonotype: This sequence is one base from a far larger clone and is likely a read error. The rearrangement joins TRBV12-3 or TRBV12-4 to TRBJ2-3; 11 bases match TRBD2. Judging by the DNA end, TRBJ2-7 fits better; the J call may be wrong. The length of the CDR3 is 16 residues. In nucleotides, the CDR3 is TGTGCCAGCAATTCCTTCAGACTAGCGGGACTCTACGAGCAGTACTTC. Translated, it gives CASNSFRLAGLYEQYF.

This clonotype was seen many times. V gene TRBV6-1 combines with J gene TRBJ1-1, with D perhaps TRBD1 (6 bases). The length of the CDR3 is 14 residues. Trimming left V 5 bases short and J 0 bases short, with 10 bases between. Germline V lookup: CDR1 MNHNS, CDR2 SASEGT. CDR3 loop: CASSRTAMNTEAFF. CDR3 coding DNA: TGTGCCAGCAGTCGGACAGCAATGAACACTGAAGCTTTCTTT.

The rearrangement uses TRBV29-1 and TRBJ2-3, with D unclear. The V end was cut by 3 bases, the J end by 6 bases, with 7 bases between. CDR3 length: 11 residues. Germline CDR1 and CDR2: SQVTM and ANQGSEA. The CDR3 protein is CSVDRWDTQYF. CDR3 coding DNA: TGCAGCGTTGATCGGTGGGATACGCAGTATTTT.

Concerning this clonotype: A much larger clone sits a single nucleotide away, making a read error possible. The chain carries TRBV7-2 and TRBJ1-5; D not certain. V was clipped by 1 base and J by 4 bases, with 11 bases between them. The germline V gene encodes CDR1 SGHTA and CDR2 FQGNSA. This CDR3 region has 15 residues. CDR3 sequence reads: CASSLVMNRNQPQHF. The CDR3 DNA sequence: TGTGCCAGCAGCTTAGTGATGAATAGAAATCAGCCCCAGCATTTT.

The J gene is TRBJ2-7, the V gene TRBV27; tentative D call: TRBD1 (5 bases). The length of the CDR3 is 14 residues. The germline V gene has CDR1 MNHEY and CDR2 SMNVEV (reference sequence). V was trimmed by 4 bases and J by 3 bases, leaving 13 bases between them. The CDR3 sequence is CASSSYGQGYEQYF. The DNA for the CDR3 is TGTGCCAGCAGTTCTTATGGGCAGGGCTACGAGCAGTACTTC.

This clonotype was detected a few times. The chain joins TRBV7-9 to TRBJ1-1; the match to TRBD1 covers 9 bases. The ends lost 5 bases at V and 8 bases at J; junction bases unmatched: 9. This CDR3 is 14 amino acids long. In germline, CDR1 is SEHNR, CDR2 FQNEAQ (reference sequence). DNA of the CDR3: TGTGCCAGCAGCCGTACAGGGGGCGTACCCGAAGCTTTCTTT. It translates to CASSRTGGVPEAFF.

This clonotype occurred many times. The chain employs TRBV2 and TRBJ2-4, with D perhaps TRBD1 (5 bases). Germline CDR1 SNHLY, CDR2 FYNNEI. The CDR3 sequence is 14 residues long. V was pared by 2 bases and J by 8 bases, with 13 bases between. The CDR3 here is CASSELGAAHIQYF. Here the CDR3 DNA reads TGTGCCAGCAGTGAATTAGGGGCTGCGCACATTCAGTACTTC.

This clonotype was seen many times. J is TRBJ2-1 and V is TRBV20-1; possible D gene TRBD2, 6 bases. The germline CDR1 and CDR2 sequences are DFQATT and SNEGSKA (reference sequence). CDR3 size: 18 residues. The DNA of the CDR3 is TGCAGCACATCTAGCGATCGAAAGCGACCTACATCTTACAATGAGCAGTTCTTC. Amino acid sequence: CSTSSDRKRPTSYNEQFF.

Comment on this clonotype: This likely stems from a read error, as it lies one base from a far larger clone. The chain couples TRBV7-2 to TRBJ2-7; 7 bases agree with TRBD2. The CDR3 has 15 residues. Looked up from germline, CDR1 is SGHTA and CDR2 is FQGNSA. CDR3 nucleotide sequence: TGTGCCAACAGCTTAGGGGACTATTATTCCTACGAGCAGTACTTC. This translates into CANSLGDYYSYEQYF.

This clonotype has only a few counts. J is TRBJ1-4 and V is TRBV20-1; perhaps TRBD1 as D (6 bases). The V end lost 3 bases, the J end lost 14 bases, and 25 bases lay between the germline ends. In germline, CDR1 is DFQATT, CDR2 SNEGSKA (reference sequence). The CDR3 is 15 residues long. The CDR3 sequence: CSASPLTGNEGRLFF. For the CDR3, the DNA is TGCAGTGCTAGCCCCCTTACAGGGAATGAGGGTCGGCTGTTTTTT.

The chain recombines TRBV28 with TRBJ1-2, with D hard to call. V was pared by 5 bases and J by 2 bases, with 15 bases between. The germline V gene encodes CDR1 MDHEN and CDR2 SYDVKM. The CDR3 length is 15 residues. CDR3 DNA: TGTGCCAGCAGTCCTCCGGGCCAAACAAACTATGGCTACACCTTC. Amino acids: CASSPPGQTNYGYTF.

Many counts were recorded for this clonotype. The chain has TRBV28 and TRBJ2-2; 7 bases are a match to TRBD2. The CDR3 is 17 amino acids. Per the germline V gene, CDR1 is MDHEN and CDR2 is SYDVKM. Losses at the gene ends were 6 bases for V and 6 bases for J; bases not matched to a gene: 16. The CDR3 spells CASRIVPRASGSGELFF. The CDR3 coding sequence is TGTGCCAGCAGAATAGTCCCGAGGGCTAGCGGTTCCGGGGAGCTGTTTTTT.

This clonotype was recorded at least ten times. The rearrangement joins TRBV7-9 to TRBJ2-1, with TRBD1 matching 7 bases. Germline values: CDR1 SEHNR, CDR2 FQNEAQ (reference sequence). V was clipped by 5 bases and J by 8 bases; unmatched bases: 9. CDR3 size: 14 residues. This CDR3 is CASSTGTVVDEQFF. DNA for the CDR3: TGTGCCAGCAGCACCGGGACAGTGGTCGATGAGCAGTTCTTC.

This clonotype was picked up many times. The CDR3 here is CASRRGTKNTEAFF. CDR3 DNA: TGTGCCAGCAGGAGAGGGACAAAGAACACTGAAGCTTTCTTT. V and J are TRBV28 and TRBJ1-1, with D possibly TRBD1 on 6 matching bases. The ends were cut back, 6 bases at V and 1 base at J, with 12 bases in the middle. CDR1 and CDR2 from the germline V gene are MDHEN and SYDVKM. The CDR3 has 14 residues.

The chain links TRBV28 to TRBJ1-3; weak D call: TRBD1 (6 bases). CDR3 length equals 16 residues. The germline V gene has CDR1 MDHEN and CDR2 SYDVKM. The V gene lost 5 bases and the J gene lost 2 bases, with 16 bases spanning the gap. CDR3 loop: CASSPVGGVPGNTIYF. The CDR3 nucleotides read TGTGCCAGCAGTCCCGTTGGGGGCGTCCCTGGAAACACCATATATTTT.